This T cell receptor (beta chain) is from a study of blood T cell repertoires in COVID-19. Across the whole study: COVID-19 samples collected from the United States, Italy and Spain covered acute and convalescent phases. Sources were T cells, B-cell-depleted T cells, or PBMCs; the material itself was cDNA or gDNA.

Per the authors' pipeline: Amplification of reference gene primers provided the estimated nucleated cell counts. Sequenced by immunoSEQ multiplex PCR; TCRdb stores in-frame clones only, minus some. The V and J calls and clone size are taken from that table; D and trimming were inferred from the DNA. The profile shows about 35,000 clones, approximately 78% of them singletons. The CDR3 totals 16 residues. After removal of 2 bases from V and 6 bases from J, the junction contained 9 bases not matched to a gene. The germline V gene encodes CDR1 SGHKS and CDR2 YYEKEE (reference sequence). The sample was peripheral blood. The TCR was taken from an elderly man with active or convalescent COVID-19. The chain joins TRBV5-5 to TRBJ1-5, with TRBD1 matching 9 bases. The CDR3 DNA reads as TGTGCCAGCAGCTTATTAACAGGGGGCGCGGGTCAGCCCCAGCATTTT. The encoded protein is CASSLLTGGAGQPQHF.